The 4 T cell receptor beta chains below come from one sample, sequenced in a study of HIV-infected children after antiretroviral therapy interruption. As for treatment: PENTA 11 planned treatment interruption arm or continuous ART arm. A 3' RACE protocol on RNA, with unique molecular identifiers, produced the TCR library. TCRdb re-derived calls from the 3' RACE reads in MiXCR, one entry per CDR3 protein. The data hold 90,000 or so distinct CDR3 sequences, with approximately 6.9% observed a single time. The material was CD45RA+ CD4+ T cells from PBMCs, pooled from several time points, obtained from a donor given antiretroviral therapy, either interrupted or continuous. Documented subset: naive CD4+ CD45RA+ CD45RO- T cells. These TCRs come from a pool of human donors with HIV.

In its sample, this clonotype was seen many times. This sequence joins TRBV3-1 and TRBJ1-1; a possible D gene is TRBD1 (5 bases). This CDR3 is 15 amino acids long. V was shortened by 5 bases and J by 5 bases, with 18 bases between the two germline ends. CDR1 LGHDT and CDR2 YNNKEL come from the germline V gene (reference sequence). CDR3 region: CASSGATGRWTEAFF. DNA of the CDR3: TGTGCCAGCAGCGGGGCAACTGGGCGCTGGACTGAAGCTTTCTTT.

Many counts were recorded for this clonotype. The chain recombines TRBV15 with TRBJ2-1; TRBD2 is a possible D gene (5 bases). Germline V CDR1 and CDR2: LNHNV, YYDKDF (reference sequence). This CDR3 spans 16 amino acids. The V and J ends lost 4 bases and 3 bases respectively, with 16 bases between them. In DNA form, the CDR3 reads TGTGCCACCAGCAAAATGATGGGCGGGCTCTACAATGAGCAGTTCTTC. Translating gives CATSKMMGGLYNEQFF.

This clonotype was counted at least ten times. The chain has TRBV5-1 and TRBJ2-7, with D uncertain. Deletions cut 4 bases from V and 0 bases from J, with 11 bases between. This CDR3 region has 14 residues. Per germline, CDR1 SGHRS and CDR2 YFSETQ. In nucleotides, the CDR3 is TGCGCCAGCAGCCGCCGTGGCAACTCCTACGAGCAGTACTTC. Encoded protein: CASSRRGNSYEQYF.

This clonotype was recorded at least ten times. V and J are TRBV7-9 and TRBJ1-4; 8 nucleotides line up with TRBD1. Per the germline V gene, CDR1 is SEHNR and CDR2 is FQNEAQ (reference sequence). J was trimmed by 4 bases and V by 5 bases; bases with no gene match: 3. This CDR3 has 14 residues. The CDR3 reads CASSRDRLNEKLFF. The CDR3 nucleotides read TGTGCCAGCAGCCGGGACAGGCTTAATGAAAAACTGTTTTTT. The entire variable domain, with the rest obtained from reference TRBV7-9 and TRBJ1-4, is as follows: DTGVSQNPRHKITKRGQNVTFRCDPISEHNRLYWYRQTLGQGPEFLTYFQNEAQLEKSRLLSDRFSAERPKGSFSTLEIQRTEQGDSAMYLCASSRDRLNEKLFFGSGTQLSVL.